This T cell receptor (beta chain) was sequenced during a study of shared clonotypes between healthy human individuals. Study outcomes and limitations: Between a few donors, naive CD4 clonotypes were shared at a level of around 4.9%.

CD45RO negativity and positive selection for CCR7 defined naive CD8 cells, a population that excluded terminally differentiated effector memory CD45RA+ cells. Donors were Caucasian adults residing in Nashville, Tennessee, USA. A remark on this clone: The antigen is not known.

V lost 6 bases and J 0 bases, leaving 12 bases between the germline ends. Germline V lookup: CDR1 MNHEY, CDR2 SVGAGI. The CDR3 covers 15 residues. Clones were sequenced by immunoSEQ multiplex PCR, and TCRdb holds only the in-frame ones, with some missing. The table shows some 2.1 million clones, with about 95% occurring only once. Sequencing was performed on naive CD8+ T cells sorted from blood. The rearrangement uses TRBV6-5 and TRBJ1-3; no definite D call. The sequence was obtained from a man in his late teens or twenties in good health. The CDR3 protein is CASSPWPSSGNTIYF. In DNA form, the CDR3 reads TGTGCCAGCAGCCCGTGGCCATCCTCTGGAAACACCATATATTTT.